The 19 T cell receptor beta chains below come from one sample, sequenced in a study of cytomegalovirus exposure and HLA in healthy donors. The PCR employed 60 Vbeta primers together with 13 Jbeta primers. Sequenced by immunoSEQ multiplex PCR; TCRdb stores in-frame clones only, minus some. Among some 160,000 clones, 78% were seen once, and the ten largest hold more than 1.4%. The material sequenced was PBMCs. These receptors were taken from a male donor in good health and CMV-seronegative.

This clone was counted a few times. V is TRBV5-1 and J is TRBJ1-1, with 8 bases aligning to TRBD1. The CDR3 is 14 residues long. Germline CDR1 reads SGHRS; CDR2 reads YFSETQ. The V and J ends lost 7 bases and 4 bases, in that order; junction bases with no gene match: 9. The CDR3 is CASGPGQGGTEAFF. The DNA of the CDR3 is TGCGCCAGCGGGCCAGGACAGGGAGGCACTGAAGCTTTCTTT.

The chain joins TRBV11-2 to TRBJ2-5; 8 nucleotides agree with TRBD2. The CDR3 runs to 16 residues. J was trimmed by 3 bases and V by 3 bases; bases with no gene match: 9. From germline, CDR1 is SGHAT and CDR2 FQNNGV. DNA of the CDR3: TGTGCCAGCAGCTTTGGAGCGGGAGCCCCTAAAGAGACCCAGTACTTC. This sequence encodes CASSFGAGAPKETQYF.

This sequence joins TRBV27 and TRBJ2-7, with 10 bases lining up with TRBD2. V shed 1 base, J shed 2 bases, and the junction held 14 bases outside the gene matches. CDR1 is MNHEY, CDR2 SMNVEV, per germline (reference sequence). The CDR3 is made up of 19 amino acids. The CDR3 protein is CASSLLDRVSGRAAYEQYF. The DNA of the CDR3 is TGTGCCAGCAGTTTATTGGACAGAGTAAGCGGGAGGGCGGCCTACGAGCAGTACTTC.

This chain uses TRBV4-1 with TRBJ2-5; 9 bases fit TRBD1. The CDR3 sequence is 15 residues long. From germline, CDR1 is MGHRA and CDR2 YSYEKL. Trimming removed 1 base from V and 4 bases from J; junction bases left unmatched: 4. CDR3 amino acids: CASSQVSGQGETQYF. CDR3 bases: TGCGCCAGCAGCCAAGTATCGGGACAGGGAGAGACCCAGTACTTC.

The chain joins TRBV6-1 to TRBJ2-5; D may be TRBD1 (5 bases). The CDR3 consists of 13 residues. In germline, CDR1 is MNHNS, CDR2 SASEGT. The ends were cut back, 2 bases at V and 10 bases at J, with 14 bases in the middle. The CDR3 bases are TGTGCCAGCAGTGAATCTATTAGGGGAAACCAGTACTTC. Its translation: CASSESIRGNQYF.

The chain combines TRBV4-2 with TRBJ1-6; D unclear. V lost 2 bases, J lost 9 bases, and 5 bases lay in between. CDR1 is LGHNA and CDR2 is YNFKEQ in the germline V gene. This CDR3 spans 12 amino acids. Here the CDR3 reads CASSQTGSPLHF. CDR3 nucleotides: TGTGCCAGCAGCCAAACCGGTTCACCCCTCCACTTT.

DNA of the CDR3: TGTGCCAGCAGCTTAGAGAGGCGGGAGGGCAGATTCTTC. As protein: CASSLERREGRFF. The V call is TRBV7-2, the J call TRBJ2-1; 9 nucleotides agree with TRBD2. V lost 1 base, J lost 16 bases, and 8 bases stayed unmatched. Germline CDR1 reads SGHTA; CDR2 reads FQGNSA. The CDR3 covers 13 residues.

This CDR3 reads CASKEFSPGELFF. As DNA, the CDR3 is TGTGCCAGCAAAGAGTTCTCACCCGGGGAGCTGTTTTTT. This chain uses TRBV21-1 with TRBJ2-2; no check of the table's D call, TRBD2, against the DNA was made. TRBV21-1 is assigned pseudogene status. The CDR3 totals 13 residues.

The chain is built from TRBV5-6 and TRBJ2-3; D gene uncertain. V shed 0 bases and J shed 5 bases, with 4 bases lying between them. CDR3 length equals 12 residues. The germline CDR1 and CDR2 sequences are SGHDT and YYEEEE. As DNA, the CDR3 is TGTGCCAGCAGCTTGGGTCTAGATACGCAGTATTTT. Amino acids: CASSLGLDTQYF.

The rearrangement joins TRBV4-1 to TRBJ2-5, with 7 bases identical to TRBD1. The V gene's germline CDR1 is MGHRA and CDR2 YSYEKL. The J segment lost 4 bases and the V segment lost 8 bases, leaving 10 bases of the junction unmatched. The CDR3 has 14 amino acids. CDR3 region: CASPGTEIRETQYF. The CDR3 region has the DNA TGCGCCAGCCCCGGGACAGAGATACGAGAGACCCAGTACTTC.

This clone was seen only once. V is TRBV13 and J is TRBJ2-2; D is undetermined. The CDR3 is made up of 13 amino acids. Trimming cost V 6 bases and J 1 base, with 6 bases left between them. Germline assignment: CDR1 PRHDT and CDR2 FYEKMQ (reference sequence). CDR3 sequence (DNA): TGTGCCAGCAGGGAGCGGAACACCGGGGAGCTGTTTTTT. Amino acid sequence: CASRERNTGELFF. Full variable domain (remainder filled in from reference TRBV13 and TRBJ2-2): AAGVIQSPRHLIKEKRETATLKCYPIPRHDTVYWYQQGPGQDPQFLISFYEKMQSDKGSIPDRFSAQQFSDYHSELNMSSLELGDSALYFCASRERNTGELFFGEGSRLTVL.

The chain links TRBV6-5 to TRBJ2-7, with 10 positions matching TRBD2. Losses at the gene ends were 5 bases for V and 7 bases for J; bases not matched to a gene: 8. Germline V CDR1 and CDR2: MNHEY, SVGAGI. CDR3 size: 14 residues. CDR3 sequence: CASSRTSGPSEQYF. The DNA for the CDR3 is TGTGCCAGCAGTAGGACTAGCGGCCCCAGTGAGCAGTACTTC.

The V gene is TRBV7-2, the J gene TRBJ2-1, with 7 bases matching TRBD1. CDR3 length: 15 residues. The germline CDR1 and CDR2 sequences are SGHTA and FQGNSA. V lost 6 bases and J lost 3; bases outside the gene matches: 8. CDR3 DNA sequence: TGTGCCAGCAGAAGGGGGCGGTCAGACTACAATGAGCAGTTCTTC. This encodes CASRRGRSDYNEQFF.

As to this clone: Other DNA sequences from this sample encode an identical CDR3 as well. The rearrangement joins TRBV15 to TRBJ2-7; 9 nucleotides align to TRBD1. J was trimmed by 4 bases and V by 5 bases; bases with no gene match: 6. CDR3 length: 14 residues. In germline, CDR1 is LNHNV, CDR2 YYDKDF (reference sequence). CDR3 DNA sequence: TGTGCCACCAGCTCGGACAGGGGTCCTTACGAGCAGTACTTC. This sequence encodes CATSSDRGPYEQYF.

This clone occurred a few times. The V gene is TRBV28, the J gene TRBJ1-1, with unresolved D. CDR3 length: 13 amino acids. Germline V gene data show CDR1 as MDHEN and CDR2 as SYDVKM. Trimming took 5 bases from V and 4 from J, leaving 11 bases between them. CDR3 coding DNA: TGTGCCAGCAGTAAAGAGCGGGGCACTGAAGCTTTCTTT. Protein: CASSKERGTEAFF.

The genes are TRBV1 and TRBJ2-7; the table's D gene call, TRBD2, was not cross checked with the DNA. TRBV1 counts as a pseudogene. This CDR3 has 14 residues. CDR3 DNA sequence: TGCACCAGCAGCCAAGGGGGACTCTTCTACGAGCAGTACTTC. Translation gives CTSSQGGLFYEQYF.

The rearrangement joins TRBV5-6 to TRBJ2-5; weak D call: TRBD1 (6 bases). Germline loops: CDR1 SGHDT, CDR2 YYEEEE. V lost 4 bases, J lost 0 bases, and 22 bases lay in between. The CDR3 has 18 residues. The CDR3: CASSRQGWPHVYQETQYF. The CDR3 DNA is TGTGCCAGCAGCCGGCAGGGGTGGCCTCATGTATACCAAGAGACCCAGTACTTC.

The genes are TRBV6-6 and TRBJ1-3; D may be TRBD1 (6 bases). This CDR3 region has 14 residues. The V and J ends lost 4 bases and 4 bases respectively, with 11 bases between them. In germline, CDR1 is MNHNY, CDR2 SVGAGI (reference sequence). CDR3 nucleotide sequence: TGTGCCAGCAGTTTTGGACAGCAGGGAAACACCATATATTTT. This sequence encodes CASSFGQQGNTIYF.

V and J are TRBV7-2 and TRBJ1-1; D gene uncertain. The CDR3 consists of 12 residues. The germline gives CDR1 SGHTA, CDR2 FQGNSA. The V gene lost 2 bases and the J gene lost 6 bases, with 7 bases spanning the gap. The CDR3 is CASSLMYSEAFF. In DNA form, the CDR3 reads TGTGCCAGCAGCTTAATGTACTCTGAAGCTTTCTTT. Combining the CDR3 with reference TRBV7-2 and TRBJ1-1 gives the whole variable domain GAGVSQSPSNKVTEKGKDVELRCDPISGHTALYWYRQSLGQGLEFLIYFQGNSAPDKSGLPSDRFSAERTGGSVSTLTIQRTQQEDSAVYLCASSLMYSEAFFGQGTRLTVV.